This passage covers 29 T cell receptor beta chains from one sample sequenced in a study of T cell changes during pregnancy in multiple sclerosis. The assay was immunoSEQ multiplex PCR, and TCRdb's table has in-frame clones only and misses some. The table has 60,000 or so clones, 75% to 95% seen once; the top ten hold about 0.85%. This material consisted of peripheral blood, taken before pregnancy. The receptor set was obtained from a female donor with multiple sclerosis, enrolled in a pregnancy study.

V and J are TRBV7-6 and TRBJ2-3, with 10 bases matching TRBD1. The CDR3 loop spans 16 amino acids. Germline lookup yields CDR1 SGHVS and CDR2 FNYEAQ. J lost 5 bases, V lost 3 bases, and 8 bases had no gene match. The CDR3 is CASSLLGQGFRDTQYF. DNA of the CDR3: TGTGCCAGCAGCTTGCTGGGACAGGGGTTCCGAGATACGCAGTATTTT.

A single count supports this clone. This rearrangement joins TRBV4-2 to TRBJ1-6; 7 bases are shared with TRBD1. Trimming took 4 bases from V and 4 from J; bases not matched to a gene: 4. The CDR3 totals 15 residues. In germline, CDR1 is LGHNA, CDR2 YNFKEQ. The CDR3 sequence: CASSPGTAYNSPLHF. The CDR3 DNA follows: TGTGCCAGCAGCCCCGGGACAGCTTATAATTCACCCCTCCACTTT.

This chain links TRBV27 with TRBJ1-2; D is perhaps TRBD1 (6 bases). The V gene's germline CDR1 is MNHEY and CDR2 SMNVEV (reference sequence). The length of the CDR3 is 14 residues. V lost 1 base and J 4 bases, leaving 10 bases between the germline ends. The CDR3 DNA reads as TGTGCCAGCAGTTTATTTACAGGGAGCTATGGCTACACCTTC. Protein sequence: CASSLFTGSYGYTF.

V and J are TRBV9 and TRBJ2-1; no definite D call. Trimming cost V 5 bases and J 0 bases, with 9 bases left between them. Germline V gene sequence: CDR1 SGDLS, CDR2 YYNGEE. The CDR3 sequence is 14 residues long. In DNA, the CDR3 is TGTGCCAGCAGGTCCACCAGCTCCTACAATGAGCAGTTCTTC. This encodes CASRSTSSYNEQFF.

The chain employs TRBV9 and TRBJ2-1; TRBD2 matches 8 bases. The CDR3 loop spans 17 amino acids. Losses at the gene ends were 4 bases for V and 0 bases for J; bases not matched to a gene: 9. Germline CDR1 is SGDLS and CDR2 is YYNGEE. DNA for the CDR3: TGTGCCAGCAGCCCAAGAACTAGCGGTACCTCCTACAATGAGCAGTTCTTC. It codes for CASSPRTSGTSYNEQFF.

The chain has TRBV4-3 and TRBJ2-2, with 7 bases identical to TRBD1. The CDR3 totals 14 residues. V lost 0 bases to trimming and J lost 5 bases; unmatched junction nucleotides: 0. The germline V gene has CDR1 LGHNA and CDR2 YSLEER. CDR3: CASSQETGTGELFF. The CDR3 nucleotides are TGCGCCAGCAGCCAAGAGACAGGGACCGGGGAGCTGTTTTTT.

The chain is built from TRBV7-2 and TRBJ2-5; 9 nucleotides agree with TRBD1. The CDR3 runs to 16 residues. V lost 5 bases, J lost 5 bases, and 12 bases stayed unmatched. Germline values: CDR1 SGHTA, CDR2 FQGNSA. The CDR3 sequence: CASSPGDRATGETQYF. DNA of the CDR3: TGTGCCAGCAGCCCAGGGGACAGGGCAACAGGGGAGACCCAGTACTTC.

The count of this clone is one. The chain couples TRBV5-1 to TRBJ1-1; 9 nucleotides line up with TRBD1. Germline loops: CDR1 SGHRS, CDR2 YFSETQ. The trim removed 2 bases at V and 4 bases at J, leaving 3 bases unmatched. The CDR3 is made up of 14 amino acids. CDR3 in amino acids: CASSFDRGATEAFF. CDR3 coding DNA: TGCGCCAGCAGCTTTGACAGGGGGGCCACTGAAGCTTTCTTT.

The chain has TRBV7-2 and TRBJ2-3; TRBD2 aligns across 8 bases. CDR3 length: 16 amino acids. Germline V CDR1 and CDR2: SGHTA, FQGNSA. V dropped 1 base and J dropped 4; count of bases not matched to a gene: 7. For the CDR3, the DNA is TGTGCCAGCAGCTTAGGGTTAGCGGGGAGCGCAGATACGCAGTATTTT. This encodes CASSLGLAGSADTQYF.

The J gene is TRBJ1-2, the V gene TRBV5-4, with TRBD1 matching over 10 bases. J lost 8 bases, V lost 2 bases, and 9 bases had no gene match. Per the germline V gene, CDR1 is SGHNT and CDR2 is YYREEE (reference sequence). The CDR3 is made up of 15 amino acids. Written as DNA, the CDR3 is TGTGCCAGCAGCTTTAGGGACAGGGGTTTGGGAGGCTACACCTTC. It codes for CASSFRDRGLGGYTF.

The V call is TRBV25-1, the J call TRBJ2-5; 8 bases map to TRBD2. The CDR3 has 14 residues. Trimming at V came to 7 bases and at J to 3 bases, leaving 7 bases not matched to a gene. CDR1 and CDR2 from the germline V gene are MGHDK and SYGVNS. The DNA of the CDR3 is TGTGCCAGCACCCCGGTGCGGGGGGAAGAGACCCAGTACTTC. Translated, it gives CASTPVRGEETQYF.

This chain joins TRBV19 and TRBJ1-1; 7 positions agree with TRBD1. V shed 2 bases and J 0 bases; nucleotides not matched to a gene: 3. The CDR3 runs to 15 residues. Germline CDR1 LNHDA, CDR2 SQIVND (reference sequence). CDR3 region: CASSIRTGMNTEAFF. The CDR3 DNA reads as TGTGCCAGTAGTATACGGACAGGTATGAACACTGAAGCTTTCTTT.

This rearrangement joins TRBV7-7 to TRBJ2-5, with TRBD2 matching over 7 bases. Losses at the gene ends were 8 bases for V and 1 base for J; bases not matched to a gene: 4. CDR3 length: 13 residues. From germline, CDR1 is SSHAT and CDR2 FNYEAQ (reference sequence). The CDR3: CASRGVGQETQYF. In DNA form, the CDR3 reads TGTGCCAGCCGGGGGGTGGGCCAAGAGACCCAGTACTTC.

This chain connects TRBV5-4 to TRBJ2-5, with 7 bases lining up with TRBD2. This CDR3 comprises 13 residues. With V trimmed by 4 bases and J by 9 bases, 9 bases remained unmatched. Germline CDR1 reads SGHNT; CDR2 reads YYREEE (reference sequence). This CDR3 is CASSGGSSQAQYF. For the CDR3, the DNA is TGTGCCAGCAGCGGCGGGAGTTCTCAGGCCCAGTACTTC.

This clone was seen just once. This sequence joins TRBV10-3 and TRBJ2-1; the match to TRBD2 covers 7 bases. This CDR3 has 15 residues. Unmatched junction bases numbered 16, after V lost 4 bases and J lost 13 bases. Germline-derived CDR1 and CDR2 are ENHRY and SYGVKD. The DNA for the CDR3 is TGTGCCATCAGTGCGGGTGGAACCGAGGGGAGGGTACAGTTCTTC. Its translation: CAISAGGTEGRVQFF.

The V and J genes are TRBV4-1 and TRBJ2-1, with 10 bases aligning to TRBD2. Germline trimming cut 2 bases from V and 8 bases from J; bases unmatched to any gene: 12. Germline V gene data show CDR1 as MGHRA and CDR2 as YSYEKL. The CDR3 contains 17 residues. The chain's CDR3 is CASSQRASGGRDDEQFF. CDR3 bases: TGCGCCAGCAGCCAAAGGGCTAGCGGGGGAAGAGACGATGAGCAGTTCTTC.

The chain links TRBV7-8 to TRBJ2-7, with 7 bases fitting TRBD2. Germline V gene lookup returns CDR1 SGHVS and CDR2 FQNEAQ. This CDR3 spans 15 amino acids. With V trimmed by 5 bases and J by 3 bases, 10 bases remained unmatched. CDR3 nucleotide sequence: TGTGCCAGCAGCCCCCCCGTGGGGGGGGGCTACGAGCAGTACTTC. It translates to CASSPPVGGGYEQYF.

This clone appeared once. This sequence joins TRBV5-4 and TRBJ2-5, with a possible D match to TRBD1 (6 bases). V lost 1 base to trimming and J lost 5 bases, with 12 bases between them. The CDR3 is 14 amino acids. Germline V gene sequence: CDR1 SGHNT, CDR2 YYREEE (reference sequence). The CDR3 loop is CASSLQGGLETQYF. The CDR3 DNA sequence: TGTGCCAGCAGCTTGCAAGGGGGATTGGAGACCCAGTACTTC.

The sample holds one count of this clone. The chain carries TRBV9 and TRBJ2-1; a weak D match, TRBD1 (5 bases). The V end lost 0 bases, the J end lost 5 bases, and 18 bases lay between the germline ends. Germline loops: CDR1 SGDLS, CDR2 YYNGEE. The CDR3 is 17 residues long. In nucleotides, the CDR3 is TGTGCCAGCAGCGTAGAAGTGCAGGGAAACATACACAATGAGCAGTTCTTC. Protein product: CASSVEVQGNIHNEQFF. Full variable domain (rest looked up from reference TRBV9 and TRBJ2-1): DSGVTQTPKHLITATGQRVTLRCSPRSGDLSVYWYQQSLDQGLQFLIQYYNGEERAKGNILERFSAQQFPDLHSELNLSSLELGDSALYFCASSVEVQGNIHNEQFFGPGTRLTVL.

The chain uses TRBV9 and TRBJ2-5, with a tentative D call TRBD1 (6 bases). This CDR3 is 13 amino acids long. Trimming pared 3 bases from V and 4 bases from J, leaving 10 bases between. Germline assignment: CDR1 SGDLS and CDR2 YYNGEE. The CDR3 sequence: CASSADSLETQYF. As DNA, the CDR3 is TGTGCCAGCAGCGCGGACAGCCTAGAGACCCAGTACTTC.

The chain is built from TRBV27 and TRBJ1-1; D remains unclear. This CDR3 has 15 amino acids. Germline values: CDR1 MNHEY, CDR2 SMNVEV (reference sequence). Trimming removed 5 bases from V and 5 bases from J, with 18 bases in between. The CDR3 sequence: CASSNPRAGKTEAFF. For the CDR3, the DNA is TGTGCCAGCAGTAACCCCCGAGCGGGGAAGACTGAAGCTTTCTTT.

Turning to this clone: The same CDR3 is also encoded by other DNA sequences in this sample. This chain uses TRBV18 with TRBJ1-4; no definite D call. Germline CDR1 reads KGHSH; CDR2 reads LQKENI. This CDR3 has 15 amino acids. The V and J ends lost 6 bases and 0 bases respectively, with 11 bases between them. Here the CDR3 reads CASSPNSATNEKLFF. Here the CDR3 DNA reads TGTGCCAGCTCCCCTAACAGTGCAACTAATGAAAAACTGTTTTTT.

V gene TRBV19 combines with J gene TRBJ2-1; 9 bases are a match to TRBD1. From germline, CDR1 is LNHDA and CDR2 SQIVND (reference sequence). The CDR3 sequence is 14 residues long. V shed 4 bases, J shed 9 bases, and the junction held 7 bases outside the gene matches. CDR3 DNA: TGTGCCAGTAGTACCCCGGGACAGGGCGGTGAGCAGTTCTTC. Translated: CASSTPGQGGEQFF.

The CDR3 sequence: CASSYSTGHPVLEAFF. CDR3 DNA sequence: TGTGCCAGCAGTTACTCTACAGGACATCCGGTTCTTGAAGCTTTCTTT. The chain has TRBV6-5 and TRBJ1-1; tentatively, D is TRBD1 (5 bases). V gave up 0 bases and J gave up 7 bases, with 18 bases separating them. CDR3 length equals 16 residues. Germline CDR1 MNHEY, CDR2 SVGAGI.

The gene calls are TRBV7-2 and TRBJ2-2; TRBD2 matches at 7 bases. Germline CDR1 reads SGHTA; CDR2 reads FQGNSA. The trim removed 5 bases at V and 8 bases at J, leaving 14 bases unmatched. The CDR3 totals 16 residues. The CDR3 DNA reads as TGTGCCAGCAGCCGAGCGGGAAGGGAGCTACGAGGGGAGCTGTTTTTT. It translates to CASSRAGRELRGELFF.

The chain is built from TRBV5-1 and TRBJ2-7; D is uncertain. CDR1 and CDR2 (germline): SGHRS, YFSETQ. V lost 5 bases and J lost 5, with 20 bases in between. This CDR3 contains 15 residues. DNA of the CDR3: TGCGCCAGCAGTCCGCCGACATCGATGGGCCACGAGCAGTACTTC. This codes for CASSPPTSMGHEQYF. The whole variable domain, remainder taken from reference TRBV5-1 and TRBJ2-7, is KAGVTQTPRYLIKTRGQQVTLSCSPISGHRSVSWYQQTPGQGLQFLFEYFSETQRNKGNFPGRFSGRQFSNSRSEMNVSTLELGDSALYLCASSPPTSMGHEQYFGPGTRLTVT.

Only one count was recorded for this clone. This chain uses TRBV6-5 with TRBJ1-6; no definite D call. The CDR3 extends over 13 amino acids. With 4 bases removed from V and 5 bases from J, the gap between germline ends came to 6 bases. Germline loops: CDR1 MNHEY, CDR2 SVGAGI. In DNA, the CDR3 is TGTGCCAGCAGTTTGTCGGATAATTCACCCCTCCACTTT. The encoded protein is CASSLSDNSPLHF.

The V and J genes are TRBV7-2 and TRBJ1-2, with a tentative D call TRBD1 (6 bases). The CDR3 runs to 13 residues. Germline CDR1 and CDR2: SGHTA and FQGNSA. V was shortened by 4 bases and J by 8 bases, with 14 bases between the two germline ends. For the CDR3, the DNA is TGTGCCAGCAGCTGGGACATTACGACCGGCTACACCTTC. It yields the protein CASSWDITTGYTF.

V gene TRBV7-3 combines with J gene TRBJ1-1; D is unresolved. The CDR3 covers 13 residues. Trimming left V 2 bases short and J 2 bases short, with 6 bases between. Germline CDR1 is SGHTA and CDR2 is FQGTGA. In DNA form, the CDR3 reads TGTGCCAGCAGCTTACTAGTTAACACTGAAGCTTTCTTT. The encoded protein is CASSLLVNTEAFF. Together with reference TRBV7-3 and TRBJ1-1, the CDR3 gives the full variable domain: GAGVSQTPSNKVTEKGKYVELRCDPISGHTALYWYRQSLGQGPEFLIYFQGTGAADDSGLPNDRFFAVRPEGSVSTLKIQRTERGDSAVYLCASSLLVNTEAFFGQGTRLTVV.